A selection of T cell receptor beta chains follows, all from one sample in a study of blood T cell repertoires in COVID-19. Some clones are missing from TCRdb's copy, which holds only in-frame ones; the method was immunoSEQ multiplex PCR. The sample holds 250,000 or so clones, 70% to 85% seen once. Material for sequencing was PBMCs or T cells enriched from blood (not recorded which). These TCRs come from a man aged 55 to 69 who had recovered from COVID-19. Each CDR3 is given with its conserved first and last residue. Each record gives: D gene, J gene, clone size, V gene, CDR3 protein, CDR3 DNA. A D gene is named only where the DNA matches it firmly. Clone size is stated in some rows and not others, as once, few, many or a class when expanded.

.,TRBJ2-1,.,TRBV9,CASSVGGASSYNEQFF,TGTGCCAGCAGCGTAGGGGGCGCGAGCTCCTACAATGAGCAGTTCTTC
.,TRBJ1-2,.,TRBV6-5,CASSSRTDSNYGYTF,TGTGCCAGCAGCTCCAGGACAGACTCTAACTATGGCTACACCTTC
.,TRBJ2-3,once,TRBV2,CASSGDILSTDTQYF,TGTGCCAGCAGTGGGGACATCCTTAGCACAGATACGCAGTATTTT
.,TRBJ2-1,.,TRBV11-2,CASSTVTYNEQFF,TGTGCCAGCAGCACGGTTACCTACAATGAGCAGTTCTTC
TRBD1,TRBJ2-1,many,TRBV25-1,CASSEYKGQGGNEQFF,TGTGCCAGCAGTGAATATAAGGGACAGGGAGGCAATGAGCAGTTCTTC
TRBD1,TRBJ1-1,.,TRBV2,CATRQGARTEAFF,TGTGCCACTCGACAGGGGGCTCGAACTGAAGCTTTCTTT
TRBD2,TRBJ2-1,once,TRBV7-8,CASSWTSGGALNEQFF,TGTGCCAGCAGCTGGACTAGCGGGGGGGCCCTTAATGAGCAGTTCTTC
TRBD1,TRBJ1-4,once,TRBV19,CASSPRDRDNEKLFF,TGTGCCAGTAGTCCCCGGGACAGAGACAATGAAAAACTGTTTTTT
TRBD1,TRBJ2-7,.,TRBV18,CASSPYGQGYFYEQYF,TGTGCCAGCTCACCATACGGACAGGGATACTTCTACGAGCAGTACTTC
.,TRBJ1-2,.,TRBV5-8,CASSSRAARSDYGYTF,TGTGCCAGCAGCTCGCGGGCGGCCCGGTCGGACTATGGCTACACCTTC
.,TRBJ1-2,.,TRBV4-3,CASSQGGRSNYGYTF,TGCGCCAGCAGCCAAGGTGGCAGGTCAAACTATGGCTACACCTTC
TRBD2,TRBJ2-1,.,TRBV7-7,CASSASRTSGGRGEQFF,TGTGCTAGCAGCGCCTCCCGGACTAGCGGGGGCCGGGGTGAGCAGTTCTTC
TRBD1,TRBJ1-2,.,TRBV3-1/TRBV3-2,CASSQTGGSYGYTF,TGTGCCAGCAGCCAAACAGGGGGCAGCTATGGCTACACCTTC
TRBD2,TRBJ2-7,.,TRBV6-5,CASSYGGGDEQYF,TGTGCCAGCAGTTACGGTGGGGGGGACGAGCAGTACTTC
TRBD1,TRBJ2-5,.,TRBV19,CASSIESGTGGETQYF,TGTGCCAGTAGTATAGAATCGGGGACAGGGGGAGAGACCCAGTACTTC
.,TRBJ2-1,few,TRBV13,CASSFKFTDEQFF,TGTGCCAGCAGCTTTAAGTTTACGGATGAGCAGTTCTTC
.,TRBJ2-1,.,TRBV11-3,CASSPGETGLNEQFF,TGTGCCAGCAGCCCTGGTGAGACAGGCCTCAATGAGCAGTTCTTC
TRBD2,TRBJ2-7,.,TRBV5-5,CASSLARGVGYEQYF,TGTGCCAGCAGCTTGGCCCGGGGGGTCGGCTACGAGCAGTACTTC
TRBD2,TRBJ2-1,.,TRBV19,CASSIGRLGGSEQFF,TGTGCCAGTAGTATTGGGCGACTAGGCGGGAGTGAGCAGTTCTTC
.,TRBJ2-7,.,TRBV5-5,CASSLMAGIHEQYF,TGTGCCAGCAGCTTGATGGCAGGGATCCACGAGCAGTACTTC
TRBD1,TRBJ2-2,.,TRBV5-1,CASSLSGTGNTGELFF,TGCGCCAGCAGCTTGTCCGGGACAGGGAACACCGGGGAGCTGTTTTTT
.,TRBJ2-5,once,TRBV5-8,CASSSGFQLGTQYF,TGTGCCAGCAGCTCCGGGTTTCAATTAGGGACCCAGTACTTC
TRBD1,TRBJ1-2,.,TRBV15,CATSRGDRGGYGYTF,TGTGCCACCAGCAGAGGGGACAGGGGAGGCTATGGCTACACCTTC
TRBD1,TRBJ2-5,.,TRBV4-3,CASSQSHQGEETQYF,TGCGCCAGCAGCCAGTCCCACCAGGGGGAAGAGACCCAGTACTTC
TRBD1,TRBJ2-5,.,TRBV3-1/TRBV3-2,CASSPRDRGQETQYF,TGTGCCAGCTCGCCCAGGGACAGGGGACAAGAGACCCAGTACTTC
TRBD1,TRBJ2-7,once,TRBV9,CASSPGQGPYEQYF,TGTGCCAGCAGCCCCGGACAGGGTCCCTACGAGCAGTACTTC
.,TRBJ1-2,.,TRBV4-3,CASSQDRAGFRGYTF,TGCGCCAGCAGCCAAGACAGGGCCGGGTTTCGTGGCTACACCTTC
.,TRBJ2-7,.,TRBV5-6,CASSTTHRTKSHEQYF,TGTGCCAGCAGCACAACGCACAGGACAAAGAGCCACGAGCAGTACTTC
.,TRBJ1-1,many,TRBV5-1,CASSLDQRRTEAFF,TGCGCCAGCAGCTTGGATCAGAGGAGGACTGAAGCTTTCTTT
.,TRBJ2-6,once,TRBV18,CASSQQGSGANVLTF,TGTGCCAGCTCGCAACAGGGTTCCGGGGCCAACGTCCTGACTTTC
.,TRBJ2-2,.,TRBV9,CASSTAPGLGELFF,TGTGCCAGCAGCACAGCCCCGGGATTGGGGGAGCTGTTTTTT
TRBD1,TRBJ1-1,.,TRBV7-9,CASSLRTGRLAEAFF,TGTGCCAGCAGCCTACGGACAGGGAGGCTCGCTGAAGCTTTCTTT
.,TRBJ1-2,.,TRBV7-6,CASSLDPGGKVYGYTF,TGTGCCAGCAGCCTAGACCCCGGCGGGAAGGTCTATGGCTACACCTTC
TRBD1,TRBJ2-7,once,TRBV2,CASSDLGQGSYEQYF,TGTGCCAGCAGTGACCTAGGACAGGGGTCCTACGAGCAGTACTTC
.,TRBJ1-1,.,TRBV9,CASSVAQNTEAFF,TGTGCCAGCAGCGTAGCCCAGAACACTGAAGCTTTCTTT
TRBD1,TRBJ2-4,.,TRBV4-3,CASSPRTGGSIQYF,TGCGCCAGCAGCCCTCGGACAGGGGGCAGCATTCAGTACTTC
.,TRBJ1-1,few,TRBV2,CASSDRDILNTEAFF,TGTGCCAGCAGTGACCGGGACATATTGAACACTGAAGCTTTCTTT
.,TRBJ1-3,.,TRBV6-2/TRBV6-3,CASSYSGSGNTIYF,TGTGCCAGCAGTTACAGTGGCAGTGGAAACACCATATATTTT
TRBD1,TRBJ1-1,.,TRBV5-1,CASSLNPQGVNTEAFF,TGCGCCAGCAGCTTGAACCCACAGGGGGTGAACACTGAAGCTTTCTTT
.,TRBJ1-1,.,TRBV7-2,CASSANTGFGNTEAFF,TGTGCCAGCAGCGCGAATACAGGGTTCGGTAACACTGAAGCTTTCTTT
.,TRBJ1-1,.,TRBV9,CASSRRGAGTEAFF,TGTGCCAGCAGCAGGCGGGGGGCAGGGACTGAAGCTTTCTTT
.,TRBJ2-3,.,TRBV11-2,CASSPGGLPQYF,TGTGCCAGCAGCCCCGGAGGTCTACCGCAGTATTTT
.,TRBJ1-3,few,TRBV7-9,CASSLGTSLRGNTIYF,TGTGCCAGCAGCTTAGGGACATCGCTACGAGGAAACACCATATATTTT
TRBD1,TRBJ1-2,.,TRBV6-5,CASKKTGNYGYTF,TGTGCCAGCAAAAAGACAGGGAACTATGGCTACACCTTC
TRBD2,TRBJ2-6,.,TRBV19,CASSKAGSGGSGANVLTF,TGTGCCAGTAGTAAGGCCGGTTCGGGGGGCTCTGGGGCCAACGTCCTGACTTTC
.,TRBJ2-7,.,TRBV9,CASSSGARAEQYF,TGTGCCAGCAGCTCTGGGGCCAGGGCCGAGCAGTACTTC
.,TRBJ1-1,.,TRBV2,CASSEASQGFTTEAFF,TGTGCCAGCAGTGAAGCGTCCCAGGGGTTTACCACTGAAGCTTTCTTT
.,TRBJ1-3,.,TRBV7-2,CASSFRYREISGNTIYF,TGTGCCAGCAGCTTCCGGTACCGAGAAATCTCTGGAAACACCATATATTTT
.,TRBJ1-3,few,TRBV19,CASSMGVGSGNTIYF,TGTGCCAGTAGTATGGGAGTCGGCAGCGGAAACACCATATATTTT
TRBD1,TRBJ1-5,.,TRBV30,CACGTGTNSNQPQHF,TGTGCCTGTGGGACAGGGACGAATAGCAATCAGCCCCAGCATTTT
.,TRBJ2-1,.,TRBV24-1,CATSERGNEQFF,TGTGCCACCAGTGAAAGGGGGAATGAGCAGTTCTTC
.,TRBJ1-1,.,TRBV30,CAWSVLRTGGANTEAFF,TGTGCCTGGAGTGTACTCAGGACCGGCGGGGCTAACACTGAAGCTTTCTTT
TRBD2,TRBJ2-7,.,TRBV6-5,CASSPGTRQNEQYF,TGTGCCAGCAGTCCCGGGACTAGACAGAACGAGCAGTACTTC
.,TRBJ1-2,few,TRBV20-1,CSASGSGYGYTF,TGCAGTGCTAGTGGTTCGGGTTACGGCTACACCTTC
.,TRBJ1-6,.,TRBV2,CASSVRTGASPLHF,TGTGCCAGCAGTGTGAGAACAGGCGCTTCACCCCTCCACTTT
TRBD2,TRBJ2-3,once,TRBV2,CASRVTSGGAADTQYF,TGTGCCAGCAGGGTAACTAGCGGGGGGGCCGCAGATACGCAGTATTTT